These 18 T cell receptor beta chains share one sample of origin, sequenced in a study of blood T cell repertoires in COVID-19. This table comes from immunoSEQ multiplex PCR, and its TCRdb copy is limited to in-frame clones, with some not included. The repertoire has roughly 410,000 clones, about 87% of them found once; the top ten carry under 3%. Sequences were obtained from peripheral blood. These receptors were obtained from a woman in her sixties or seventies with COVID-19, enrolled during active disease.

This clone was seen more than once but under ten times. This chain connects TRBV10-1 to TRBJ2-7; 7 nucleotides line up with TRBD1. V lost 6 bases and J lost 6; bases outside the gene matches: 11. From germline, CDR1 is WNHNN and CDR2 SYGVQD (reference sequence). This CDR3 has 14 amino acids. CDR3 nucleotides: TGCGCCAGCAGACGGGACAGAGTTCCCCGCGAGCAGTACTTC. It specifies CASRRDRVPREQYF.

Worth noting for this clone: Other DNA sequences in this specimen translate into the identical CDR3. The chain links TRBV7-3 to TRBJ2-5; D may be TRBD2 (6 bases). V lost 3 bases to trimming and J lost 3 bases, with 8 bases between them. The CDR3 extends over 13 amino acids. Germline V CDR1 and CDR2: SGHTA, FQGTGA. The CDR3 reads CASSLTREETQYF. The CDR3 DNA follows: TGTGCCAGCAGCTTGACTAGAGAAGAGACCCAGTACTTC.

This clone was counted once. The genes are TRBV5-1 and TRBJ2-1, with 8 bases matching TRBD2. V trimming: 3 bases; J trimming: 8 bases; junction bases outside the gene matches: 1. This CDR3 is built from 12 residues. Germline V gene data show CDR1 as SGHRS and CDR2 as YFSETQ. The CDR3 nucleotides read TGCGCCAGCAGCTCCGGGAGGGATGAGCAGTTCTTC. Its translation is CASSSGRDEQFF.

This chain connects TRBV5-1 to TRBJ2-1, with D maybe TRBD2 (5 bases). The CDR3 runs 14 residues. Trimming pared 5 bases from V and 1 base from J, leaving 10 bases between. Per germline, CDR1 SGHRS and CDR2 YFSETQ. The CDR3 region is CASRQTTSYNEQFF. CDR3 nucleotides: TGCGCCAGCAGACAGACTACTTCCTACAATGAGCAGTTCTTC.

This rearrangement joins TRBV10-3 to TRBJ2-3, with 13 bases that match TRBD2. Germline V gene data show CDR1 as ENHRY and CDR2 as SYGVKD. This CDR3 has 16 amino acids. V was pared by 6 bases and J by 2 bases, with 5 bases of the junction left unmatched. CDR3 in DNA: TGTGCCATCAGGGGTACTAGCGGGGGGGCCACAGATACGCAGTATTTT. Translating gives CAIRGTSGGATDTQYF.

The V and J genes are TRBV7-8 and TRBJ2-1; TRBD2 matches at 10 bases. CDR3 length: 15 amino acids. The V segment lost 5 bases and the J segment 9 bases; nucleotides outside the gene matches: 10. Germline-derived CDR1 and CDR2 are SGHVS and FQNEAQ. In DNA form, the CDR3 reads TGTGCCAGCAGCCCACAGTTTAGCGGGGGGTTTGAGCAGTTCTTC. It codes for CASSPQFSGGFEQFF. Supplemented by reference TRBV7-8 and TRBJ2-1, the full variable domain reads GAGVSQSPRYKVAKRGQDVALRCDPISGHVSLFWYQQALGQGPEFLTYFQNEAQLDKSGLPSDRFFAERPEGSVSTLKIQRTQQEDSAVYLCASSPQFSGGFEQFFGPGTRLTVL.

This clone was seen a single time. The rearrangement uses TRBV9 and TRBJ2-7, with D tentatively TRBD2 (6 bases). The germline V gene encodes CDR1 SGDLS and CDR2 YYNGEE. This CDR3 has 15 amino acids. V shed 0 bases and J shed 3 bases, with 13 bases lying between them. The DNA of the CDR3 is TGTGCCAGCAGCGTAGTAGGGACTGCCATCTACGAGCAGTACTTC. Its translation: CASSVVGTAIYEQYF.

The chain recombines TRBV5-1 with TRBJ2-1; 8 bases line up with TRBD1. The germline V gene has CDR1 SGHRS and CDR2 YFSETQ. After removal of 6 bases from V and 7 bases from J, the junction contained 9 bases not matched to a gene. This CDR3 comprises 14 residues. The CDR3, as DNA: TGCGCCAGCACGGACGTGCAGGGGGCAAATGAGCAGTTCTTC. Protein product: CASTDVQGANEQFF.

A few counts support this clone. CDR3 sequence: CASSEVAGRKEAFF. The CDR3 coding sequence is TGTGCCAGCAGTGAAGTGGCGGGCCGGAAGGAAGCTTTCTTT. This chain joins TRBV6-1 and TRBJ1-1; D gene uncertain. There are 14 residues in the CDR3. Germline-derived CDR1 and CDR2 are MNHNS and SASEGT. The V end lost 1 base, the J end lost 8 bases, and 14 bases lay between the germline ends.

The CDR3 bases are TGTGCCAGCAGCCAAGACCCCGGACAGCCGGCCTATGGCTACACCTTC. It yields the protein CASSQDPGQPAYGYTF. The J gene is TRBJ1-2, the V gene TRBV4-2, with a weak D call TRBD1 (6 bases). The CDR3 has 16 residues. Germline V gene data show CDR1 as LGHNA and CDR2 as YNFKEQ. Between the trimmed V and J ends, which lost 0 bases and 4 bases, there was a span of 15 bases.

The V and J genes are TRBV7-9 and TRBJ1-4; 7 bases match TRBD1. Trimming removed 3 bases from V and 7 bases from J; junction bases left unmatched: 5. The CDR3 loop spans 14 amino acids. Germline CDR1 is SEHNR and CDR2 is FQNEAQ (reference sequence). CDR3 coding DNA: TGTGCCAGCAGCTTTCCAGGGGGACGTGAAAAACTGTTTTTT. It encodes CASSFPGGREKLFF.

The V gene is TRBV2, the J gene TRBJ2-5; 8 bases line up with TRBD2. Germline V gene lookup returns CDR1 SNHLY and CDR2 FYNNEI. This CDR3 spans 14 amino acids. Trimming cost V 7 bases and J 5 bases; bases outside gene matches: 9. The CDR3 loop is CASNPGGGRETQYF. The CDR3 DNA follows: TGTGCCAGCAACCCGGGGGGGGGCAGGGAGACCCAGTACTTC.

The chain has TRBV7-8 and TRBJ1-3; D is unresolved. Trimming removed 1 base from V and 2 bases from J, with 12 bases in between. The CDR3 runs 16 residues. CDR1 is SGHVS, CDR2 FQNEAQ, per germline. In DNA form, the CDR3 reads TGTGCCAGCAGCTTAGGGAGTCCCCTCGCTGGAAACACCATATATTTT. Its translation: CASSLGSPLAGNTIYF. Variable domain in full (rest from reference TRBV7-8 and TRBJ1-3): GAGVSQSPRYKVAKRGQDVALRCDPISGHVSLFWYQQALGQGPEFLTYFQNEAQLDKSGLPSDRFFAERPEGSVSTLKIQRTQQEDSAVYLCASSLGSPLAGNTIYFGEGSWLTVV.

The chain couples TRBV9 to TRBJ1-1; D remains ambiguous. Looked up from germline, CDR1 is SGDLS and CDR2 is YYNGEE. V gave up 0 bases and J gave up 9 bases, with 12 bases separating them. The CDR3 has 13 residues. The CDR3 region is CASSVVGDPKAFF. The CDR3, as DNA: TGTGCCAGCAGCGTAGTCGGAGATCCAAAAGCTTTCTTT. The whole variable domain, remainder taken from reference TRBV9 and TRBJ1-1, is DSGVTQTPKHLITATGQRVTLRCSPRSGDLSVYWYQQSLDQGLQFLIQYYNGEERAKGNILERFSAQQFPDLHSELNLSSLELGDSALYFCASSVVGDPKAFFGQGTRLTVV.

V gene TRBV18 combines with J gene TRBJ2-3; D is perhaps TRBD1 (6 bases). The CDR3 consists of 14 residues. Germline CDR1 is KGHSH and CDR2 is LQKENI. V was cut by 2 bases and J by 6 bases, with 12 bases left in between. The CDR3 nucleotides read TGTGCCAGCTCACCATGGGGGCCCGCGGATACGCAGTATTTT. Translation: CASSPWGPADTQYF. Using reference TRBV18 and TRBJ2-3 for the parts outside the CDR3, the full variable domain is NAGVMQNPRHLVRRRGQEARLRCSPMKGHSHVYWYRQLPEEGLKFMVYLQKENIIDESGMPKERFSAEFPKEGPSILRIQQVVRGDSAAYFCASSPWGPADTQYFGPGTRLTVL.

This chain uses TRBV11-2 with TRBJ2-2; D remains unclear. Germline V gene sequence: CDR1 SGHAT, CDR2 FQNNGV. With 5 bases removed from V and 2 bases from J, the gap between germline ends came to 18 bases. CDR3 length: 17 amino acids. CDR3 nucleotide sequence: TGTGCCAGCAGCCCGGAAATTGCGGCTATAAACACCGGGGAGCTGTTTTTT. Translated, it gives CASSPEIAAINTGELFF.

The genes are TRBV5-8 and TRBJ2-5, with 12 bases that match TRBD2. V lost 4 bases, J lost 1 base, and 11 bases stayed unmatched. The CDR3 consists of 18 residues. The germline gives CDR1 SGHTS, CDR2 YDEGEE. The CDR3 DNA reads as TGTGCCAGCAGCCGGCTAGCGGGGGGGACCCCGGCCCAAGAGACCCAGTACTTC. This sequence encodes CASSRLAGGTPAQETQYF.

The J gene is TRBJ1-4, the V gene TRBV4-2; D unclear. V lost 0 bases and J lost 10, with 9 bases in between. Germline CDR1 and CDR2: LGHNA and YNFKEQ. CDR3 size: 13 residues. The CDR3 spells CASSQDLGAKLFF. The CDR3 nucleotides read TGTGCCAGCAGCCAAGATCTCGGAGCAAAACTGTTTTTT.